This entry lists 5 T cell receptor beta chains sequenced from one sample in a study of blood T cell repertoires in COVID-19. Here immunoSEQ multiplex PCR was the method, and the copy in TCRdb shows in-frame clones only, minus some. The data contain some 48,000 clones, about 92% of them singletons. The source material was peripheral blood. These receptors were collected from a man between 65 and 85 years old with active COVID-19.

The chain links TRBV7-9 to TRBJ1-2; TRBD1 is a possible D gene (6 bases). Germline lookup yields CDR1 SEHNR and CDR2 FQNEAQ (reference sequence). Trimming took 3 bases from V and 8 from J, leaving 16 bases between them. CDR3 size: 14 residues. CDR3 residues: CASSLIPRGRGYTF. In DNA form, the CDR3 reads TGTGCCAGCAGCTTGATCCCCAGGGGAAGGGGCTACACCTTC.

The chain joins TRBV10-3 to TRBJ2-1; 7 bases line up with TRBD2. Germline CDR1 reads ENHRY; CDR2 reads SYGVKD. Losses at the gene ends were 3 bases for V and 1 base for J; bases not matched to a gene: 9. The CDR3 extends over 17 amino acids. In nucleotides, the CDR3 is TGTGCCATCAGTGAAAAGAGTAGCGGGTGGTCCTACAATGAGCAGTTCTTC. It translates to CAISEKSSGWSYNEQFF.

The V call is TRBV19, the J call TRBJ2-1; D is possibly TRBD2 (5 bases). The V gene lost 5 bases and the J gene lost 4 bases, with 15 bases spanning the gap. Germline CDR1 reads LNHDA; CDR2 reads SQIVND (reference sequence). The CDR3 is 15 residues long. This CDR3 is CASSARELLYNEQFF. CDR3 DNA: TGTGCCAGTAGTGCGAGGGAACTACTTTACAATGAGCAGTTCTTC.

The chain recombines TRBV4-3 with TRBJ2-7, with D maybe TRBD1 (5 bases). Germline loops: CDR1 LGHNA, CDR2 YSLEER. The CDR3 has 15 residues. V shed 0 bases and J shed 2 bases, with 11 bases lying between them. The CDR3 DNA sequence: TGCGCCAGCAGCCAAGACCAAGGGGCCACCTACGAGCAGTACTTC. Amino acid sequence: CASSQDQGATYEQYF.

The CDR3 reads CASSLLQGEAFF. CDR3 in DNA: TGTGCCAGCAGTTTATTACAGGGGGAAGCTTTCTTT. The V and J genes are TRBV6-6 and TRBJ1-1, with 7 nucleotides matching TRBD1. Germline-derived CDR1 and CDR2 are MNHNY and SVGAGI (reference sequence). The CDR3 is 12 residues long. V was clipped by 4 bases and J by 8 bases; unmatched bases: 4.